This TCR beta chain was sequenced in a study of T cell responses to AZD1222 COVID-19 vaccine. The CDR3 consists of 12 residues. The germline gives CDR1 ENHRY, CDR2 SYGVKD. V lost 6 bases, J lost 6 bases, and 3 bases stayed unmatched. The study pooled second doses at about 4 or about 12 weeks. Data came from immunoSEQ multiplex PCR; TCRdb stores just in-frame clones and leaves some out. The profile shows about 120,000 clones, 86% of them singletons. Material: peripheral blood, obtained 28 days after the second AZD1222 dose. This TCR was recovered from an adult who received the AZD1222 COVID-19 vaccine. V and J are TRBV10-3 and TRBJ1-2; 8 nucleotides match TRBD1. CDR3 amino acids: CAISSTGDGYTF. As DNA, the CDR3 is TGTGCCATCAGCTCGACAGGGGATGGCTACACCTTC.